What follows are 16 T cell receptor beta chains derived from one specimen sequenced in a study of CD8+CD57+ T cells in acquired aplastic anemia. Profiles of TCR beta VDJ and CDR3 were generated from a genomic DNA template. TCRdb passed the reads through MiXCR, listing each CDR3 protein once. This sample yields about 160,000 distinct CDR3 sequences, of which more than 40% are seen a single time; more than 30% belongs to the top ten. Patients who underwent sequencing had shown CD8+CD57+ cell expansion by flow cytometry. The specimen was sorted CD4+, CD8+, or CD8+CD57+ T cells (not recorded which) from PBMCs. The receptor source for this set is a human donor with aplastic anemia.

With regard to this clonotype: A much larger clonotype is one base distant, so this may be a read error. The V and J genes are TRBV20-1 and TRBJ2-7, with 7 nucleotides matching TRBD1. CDR1 is DFQATT and CDR2 is SNEGSKA in the germline V gene (reference sequence). Trimming removed 0 bases from V and 5 bases from J; junction bases left unmatched: 7. The CDR3 is 14 amino acids. This CDR3 is CSARESDRMHEQYF. As DNA, the CDR3 is TGCAGTGCTAGAGAATCGGACAGGATGCACGAGCAGTACTTC.

This clonotype has ten or more counts. This chain links TRBV7-9 with TRBJ2-7; maybe TRBD1 (6 bases). This CDR3 has 16 residues. Looked up from germline, CDR1 is SEHNR and CDR2 is FQNEAQ (reference sequence). V lost 5 bases and J lost 1, with 18 bases in between. The CDR3 loop is CASSPTTGSGSYEQYF. CDR3 nucleotides: TGTGCCAGCAGCCCAACTACAGGGTCTGGATCCTACGAGCAGTACTTC.

At least ten counts were recorded for this clonotype. This chain connects TRBV30 to TRBJ2-7; possibly TRBD1 for D (5 bases). In germline, CDR1 is GTSNPN, CDR2 SVGIG (reference sequence). The V end lost 2 bases, the J end lost 3 bases, and 11 bases lay between the germline ends. The CDR3 runs 13 residues. The CDR3 sequence: CAWSPLDNYEQYF. CDR3 DNA: TGTGCCTGGAGTCCCCTGGACAACTACGAGCAGTACTTC.

This clonotype has just a few counts. The chain uses TRBV7-6 and TRBJ2-3; 7 bases align to TRBD2. Germline V gene sequence: CDR1 SGHVS, CDR2 FNYEAQ. After removal of 5 bases from V and 7 bases from J, the junction contained 12 bases not matched to a gene. The length of the CDR3 is 15 residues. The CDR3 DNA reads TGTGCCAGCAGCAAGGACGGGGGGTCGTCGAATACGCAGTATTTT. Translated, it gives CASSKDGGSSNTQYF. The full variable domain, with the rest looked up from reference TRBV7-6 and TRBJ2-3, is GAGVSQSPRYKVTKRGQDVALRCDPISGHVSLYWYRQALGQGPEFLTYFNYEAQQDKSGLPNDRFSAERPEGSISTLTIQRTEQRDSAMYRCASSKDGGSSNTQYFGPGTRLTVL.

The sample holds many counts of this clonotype. V is TRBV2 and J is TRBJ1-1, with 8 nucleotides matching TRBD1. The germline gives CDR1 SNHLY, CDR2 FYNNEI. Unmatched junction bases numbered 7, after V lost 6 bases and J lost 4 bases. The length of the CDR3 is 14 residues. The CDR3 coding sequence is TGTGCCAGCAGCCAGACAGGGGCCATCACTGAAGCTTTCTTT. It is translated as CASSQTGAITEAFF.

V is TRBV20-1 and J is TRBJ2-7, with 8 nucleotides matching TRBD1. Germline CDR1 reads DFQATT; CDR2 reads SNEGSKA (reference sequence). Trimming removed 6 bases from V and 6 bases from J; junction bases left unmatched: 4. This CDR3 spans 11 amino acids. The CDR3 loop reads CSARTGPEQYF. CDR3 nucleotide sequence: TGCAGTGCACGGACAGGGCCCGAGCAGTACTTC.

This clonotype was observed many times. The genes are TRBV19 and TRBJ2-5; possible D gene TRBD1, 6 bases. This CDR3 spans 15 amino acids. Germline CDR1 and CDR2: LNHDA and SQIVND (reference sequence). V was pared by 1 base and J by 2 bases, with 11 bases between. The CDR3 sequence is CASSIVQGTQETQYF. For the CDR3, the DNA is TGTGCCAGTAGTATAGTCCAGGGGACGCAAGAGACCCAGTACTTC. The full variable domain, with the rest looked up from reference TRBV19 and TRBJ2-5, is DGGITQSPKYLFRKEGQNVTLSCEQNLNHDAMYWYRQDPGQGLRLIYYSQIVNDFQKGDIAEGYSVSREKKESFPLTVTSAQKNPTAFYLCASSIVQGTQETQYFGPGTRLLVL.

This clonotype was counted once. The gene calls are TRBV15 and TRBJ2-1; the match to TRBD2 covers 7 bases. This CDR3 spans 15 amino acids. The J segment lost 8 bases and the V segment lost 3 bases, leaving 10 bases of the junction unmatched. CDR1 LNHNV and CDR2 YYDKDF come from the germline V gene (reference sequence). This chain's CDR3 is CATSSTGGLLDEQFF. The CDR3 nucleotides are TGTGCCACCAGCAGTACGGGGGGATTGTTGGATGAGCAGTTCTTC.

The rearrangement joins TRBV9 to TRBJ2-3, with 7 bases matching TRBD2. The CDR3 is 16 amino acids. The junction had 5 bases not matched to a gene; V was cut back by 0 bases and J by 1 base. Germline CDR1 and CDR2: SGDLS and YYNGEE. CDR3 loop: CASSVDPSGGTDTQYF. In DNA, the CDR3 is TGTGCCAGCAGCGTAGATCCTAGCGGAGGCACAGATACGCAGTATTTT.

Comment on this clonotype: Germline is not matched at one junction end, which may reflect a read error. The chain employs TRBV28 and TRBJ2-7; the match to TRBD1 covers 8 bases. Germline V gene sequence: CDR1 MDHEN, CDR2 SYDVKM. The length of the CDR3 is 15 residues. CDR3: CASRQDRASSYEQYF. CDR3 sequence (DNA): TGTGCCAGCAGGCAGGACAGGGCGAGCTCCTACGAGCAATACTTC.

The rearrangement links TRBV6-1 to TRBJ2-1; 7 positions agree with TRBD2. Germline CDR1 and CDR2: MNHNS and SASEGT. After removal of 5 bases from V and 6 bases from J, the junction contained 10 bases not matched to a gene. CDR3 length: 15 amino acids. CDR3 DNA: TGTGCCAGCAGTACTACAGCGGAGCGGGGCAATGAGCAGTTCTTC. Translated: CASSTTAERGNEQFF.

This clonotype was counted many times. V and J are TRBV9 and TRBJ2-2, with 7 bases that match TRBD2. V gave up 3 bases and J gave up 3 bases; unmatched junction bases: 5. Looked up from germline, CDR1 is SGDLS and CDR2 is YYNGEE. The CDR3 length is 15 residues. In DNA form, the CDR3 reads TGTGCCAGCAGCGGGGCTAGCGGCTACACCGGGGAGCTGTTTTTT. Its protein product is CASSGASGYTGELFF. Complete variable domain (other parts from reference TRBV9 and TRBJ2-2): DSGVTQTPKHLITATGQRVTLRCSPRSGDLSVYWYQQSLDQGLQFLIQYYNGEERAKGNILERFSAQQFPDLHSELNLSSLELGDSALYFCASSGASGYTGELFFGEGSRLTVL.

This rearrangement joins TRBV6-4 to TRBJ1-2; no firm D call. Germline V gene sequence: CDR1 MRHNA, CDR2 SNTAGT. V dropped 8 bases and J dropped 1 base, with 14 bases sitting between them. CDR3 size: 14 residues. The CDR3 region has the DNA TGTGCCAGCCCTTCCCCTCCGGGTAACTATGGCTACACCTTC. This translates into CASPSPPGNYGYTF.

The genes are TRBV7-9 and TRBJ1-2; TRBD1 is a possible D gene (5 bases). This CDR3 spans 11 amino acids. CDR1 SEHNR and CDR2 FQNEAQ come from the germline V gene (reference sequence). The CDR3 reads CAGGGNYGYTF. CDR3 bases: TGTGCTGGCGGGGGGAACTATGGCTACACCTTC.

This clonotype appeared many times. The J gene is TRBJ1-2, the V gene TRBV24-1; D possibly corresponds to TRBD1 (5 bases). Germline V lookup: CDR1 KGHDR, CDR2 SFDVKD. The CDR3 length is 14 residues. The germline V and J ends were trimmed by 0 bases and 1 base, with 5 bases remaining between them. CDR3 region: CATSDLDSNYGYTF. The CDR3 nucleotides are TGTGCCACCAGTGATTTGGACAGTAACTATGGCTACACCTTC.

This clonotype was seen ten or more times. The V and J genes are TRBV6-1 and TRBJ1-5, with 9 bases fitting TRBD1. The V and J ends lost 5 bases and 6 bases, in that order; junction bases with no gene match: 5. CDR1 is MNHNS, CDR2 SASEGT, per germline. The CDR3 runs 14 residues. The DNA for the CDR3 is TGTGCCAGCAGTCCGGGACAGGGAGCTCAGCCCCAGCATTTT. Its translation is CASSPGQGAQPQHF.